This passage covers 2 T cell receptor beta chains from one sample sequenced in a study of blood T cell repertoires in COVID-19. Profiled with immunoSEQ multiplex PCR; TCRdb holds only in-frame clones, not every one. The table records about 430,000 clones, roughly 90% of them present only once. Source material: PBMCs or T cells enriched from blood (not recorded which). Receptor source: a woman aged 25-40 years with acute COVID-19.

The chain has TRBV7-9 and TRBJ2-1; maybe TRBD1 (5 bases). This CDR3 is 12 amino acids long. With 6 bases removed from V and 6 bases from J, the gap between germline ends came to 9 bases. CDR1 is SEHNR and CDR2 is FQNEAQ in the germline V gene (reference sequence). CDR3 loop: CASRPGFNEQFF. In nucleotides, the CDR3 is TGTGCCAGCAGGCCAGGGTTCAATGAGCAGTTCTTC.

Concerning this clone: Different DNA sequences within this sample yield the same CDR3. V usage is TRBV3-1 (or the pseudogene TRBV3-2) and J usage is TRBJ2-6; no definite D call. The germline V gene has CDR1 LGHDT and CDR2 YNNKEL (reference sequence). V shed 0 bases and J shed 4 bases, with 7 bases lying between them. The CDR3 consists of 15 residues. CDR3 amino acids: CASSQDLSGANVLTF. The CDR3 coding sequence is TGTGCCAGCAGCCAAGATCTTTCCGGGGCCAACGTCCTGACTTTC.